This entry is about one T cell receptor beta chain. The protocol was immunoSEQ multiplex PCR, while the TCRdb copy is restricted to in-frame clones and leaves out a portion. Of 140,000 to 150,000 clones detected, 90% to 95% appear once; the ten largest clones hold 3.5% to 4%. The germline gives CDR1 KGHSH, CDR2 LQKENI. This CDR3 spans 16 amino acids. J gave up 2 bases and V 4 bases, and 10 bases lay outside the gene matches. The data were taken from a study of T cell responses to AZD1222 COVID-19 vaccine. Sequencing was performed on peripheral blood, taken 28 days after the second AZD1222 dose. The TCR sequence derives from an adult who received the AZD1222 COVID-19 vaccine. This sequence joins TRBV18 and TRBJ1-2, with 7 positions matching TRBD1. DNA for the CDR3: TGTGCCAGCTCACGAGTTACAGGGGATTTAAACTATGGCTACACCTTC. This gives the protein CASSRVTGDLNYGYTF.